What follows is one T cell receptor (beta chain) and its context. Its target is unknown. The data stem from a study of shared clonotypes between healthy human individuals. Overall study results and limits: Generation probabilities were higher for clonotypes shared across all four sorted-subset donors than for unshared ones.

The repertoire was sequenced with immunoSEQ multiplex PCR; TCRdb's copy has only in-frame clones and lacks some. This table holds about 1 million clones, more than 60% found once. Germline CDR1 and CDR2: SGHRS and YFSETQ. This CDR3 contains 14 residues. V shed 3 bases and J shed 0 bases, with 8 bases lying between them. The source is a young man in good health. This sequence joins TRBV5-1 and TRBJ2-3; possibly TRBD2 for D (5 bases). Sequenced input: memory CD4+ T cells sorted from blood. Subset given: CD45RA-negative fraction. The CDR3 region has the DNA TGCGCCAGCAGCTCCGGACTGAGCACAGATACGCAGTATTTT. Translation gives CASSSGLSTDTQYF.